The T cell receptor beta chain under discussion was sequenced for a study of CD8 T cells in ankylosing spondylitis. TCRdb reprocessed the 5' RACE reads via MiXCR and lists one record per CDR3 protein. The top ten clones hold 3% to 4% of a sample with approximately 130,000 distinct CDR3 sequences, about a tenth of them seen once. The V gene's germline CDR1 is LGHDT and CDR2 YNNKEL (reference sequence). This CDR3 contains 12 residues. V dropped 6 bases and J dropped 7 bases, with 7 bases sitting between them. This clonotype turned up a few times. Its antigen is still unknown. Study-level points and caveats: According to the report, clones linked to the disease were significantly enriched in matched synovial fluid samples taken from ankylosing spondylitis patients. It appeared that ankylosing spondylitis blood was characterized by a TCR beta motif of fewer than ten highly homologous variants. CD8+ disease-linked clones were present at relatively low frequencies in blood.

The origin of this receptor is a male donor with ankylosing spondylitis or in good health (not recorded which). The source material was blood, either unsorted or a sorted T cell fraction (not recorded which). This chain joins TRBV3-1 and TRBJ1-6; D not certain. CDR3 amino acids: CASSLRNSPLHF. The CDR3 DNA reads as TGTGCCAGCAGTCTCAGGAATTCACCCCTCCACTTT. Together with reference TRBV3-1 and TRBJ1-6, the CDR3 gives the full variable domain: DTAVSQTPKYLVTQMGNDKSIKCEQNLGHDTMYWYKQDSKKFLKIMFSYNNKELIINETVPNRFSPKSPDKAHLNLHINSLELGDSAVYFCASSLRNSPLHFGNGTRLTVT.